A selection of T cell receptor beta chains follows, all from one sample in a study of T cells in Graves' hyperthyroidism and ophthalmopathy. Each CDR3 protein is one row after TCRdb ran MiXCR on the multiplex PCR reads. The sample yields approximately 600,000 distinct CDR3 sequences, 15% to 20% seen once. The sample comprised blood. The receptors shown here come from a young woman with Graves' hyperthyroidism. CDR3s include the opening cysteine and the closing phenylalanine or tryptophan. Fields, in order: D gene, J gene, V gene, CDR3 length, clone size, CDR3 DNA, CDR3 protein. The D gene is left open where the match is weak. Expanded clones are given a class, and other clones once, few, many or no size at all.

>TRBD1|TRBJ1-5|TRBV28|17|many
TGTGCCAGCACCCAATACAGGGGGCGCGTCGGCAATCAGCCCCAGCATTTT
CASTQYRGRVGNQPQHF
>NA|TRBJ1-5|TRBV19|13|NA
TGTGCCACCACGACAGGATTTAGGCGGCCCCAGCATTTT
CATTTGFRRPQHF
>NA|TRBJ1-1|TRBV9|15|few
TGTGCCAGCAGCCCCGGACACGCTAAGAACACTGAAGCTTTCTTT
CASSPGHAKNTEAFF
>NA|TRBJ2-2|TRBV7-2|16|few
TGTGCCAGCAGCTTAGTCTATCGAGGGAGTTCCGGGGAGCTGTTTTTT
CASSLVYRGSSGELFF
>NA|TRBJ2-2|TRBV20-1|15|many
TGCAGTGCTAGAGTGGCGGCTGCGAACACCGGGGAGCTGTTTTTT
CSARVAAANTGELFF
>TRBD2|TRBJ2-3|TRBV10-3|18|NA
TGTGCCATCAGTACGGCCAGCGGGAGGGGGTCCCGGCCAGATACGCAGTATTTT
CAISTASGRGSRPDTQYF
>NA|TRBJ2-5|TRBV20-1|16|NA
TGCAGTGCTTTTACCCCCACACGACAGGTTGAAGAGACCCAGTACTTC
CSAFTPTRQVEETQYF
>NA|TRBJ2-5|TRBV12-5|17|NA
TGTGCTAGTGGTTTAGAAGGGAGGGGGTTGTACCAAGAGACCCAGTACTTC
CASGLEGRGLYQETQYF
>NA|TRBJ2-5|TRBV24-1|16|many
TGTGCCACCGTAGGTGTGGAGGCGGGATTTGGAGAGACCCAGTACTTC
CATVGVEAGFGETQYF
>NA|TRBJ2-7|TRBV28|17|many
TGTGCCAGCAGTTCGCCGCTCAGGGCAGGGAAGGACTACGAGCAGTACTTC
CASSSPLRAGKDYEQYF
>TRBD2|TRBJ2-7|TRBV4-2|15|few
TGTGCCAGCAGCCAAGGAGGCGCGGGAGGGGGCGAGCAGTACTTC
CASSQGGAGGGEQYF
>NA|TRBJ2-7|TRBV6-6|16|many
TGTGCCAGCAGTTACACCGTTCGAAACGGCCCGTACGAGCAGTACTTC
CASSYTVRNGPYEQYF
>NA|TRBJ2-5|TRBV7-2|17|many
TGTGCCAGCAGCCCCCAGCCGGTGGCGGGGTTCCAAGAGACCCAGTACTTC
CASSPQPVAGFQETQYF
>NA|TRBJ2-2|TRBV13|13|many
TGTGCCAGCAGAAGGACGGTCACCGGGGAGCTGTTTTTT
CASRRTVTGELFF
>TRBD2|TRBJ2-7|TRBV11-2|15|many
TGTGCCAGCAGCTTAGTAAAAGCGGGGGACTACGAGCAGTACTTC
CASSLVKAGDYEQYF
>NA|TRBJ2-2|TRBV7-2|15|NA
TGTGCCAGCAGCTTAGGTACTACCTACACCGGGGAGCTGTTTTTT
CASSLGTTYTGELFF
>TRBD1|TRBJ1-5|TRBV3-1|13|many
TGTGCCAGCAGCCTACAGGGGAGTCAGCCCCAGCATTTT
CASSLQGSQPQHF
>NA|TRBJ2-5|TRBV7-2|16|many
TGTGCCAGCAGCTTAGCGTACGGGCCCGGGACTGAGACCCAGTACTTC
CASSLAYGPGTETQYF
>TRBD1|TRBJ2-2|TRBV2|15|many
TGTGCCAGCAGTTCAGGACAGGGCGCGTCCGGGGAGCTGTTTTTT
CASSSGQGASGELFF
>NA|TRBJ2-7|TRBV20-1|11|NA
TGCAGTGCTAGCCGATCTTACGAGCAGTACTTC
CSASRSYEQYF
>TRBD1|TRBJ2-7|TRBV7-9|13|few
TGTGCCAGCAGAACCGGGACAGGGAGAGGGCAGTACTTC
CASRTGTGRGQYF
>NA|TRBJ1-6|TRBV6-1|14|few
TGTGCCAGCAGTTCCGGCAATTTAGGAGGTCCCCTCCACTTT
CASSSGNLGGPLHF
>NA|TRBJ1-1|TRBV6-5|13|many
TGTGCCAGCAGTTACGATCGGATCACTGAAGCTTTCTTT
CASSYDRITEAFF
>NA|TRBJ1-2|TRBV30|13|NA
TGTGCCTGGTCGGGACTCTCAGAAAGCGGCTACACCTTC
CAWSGLSESGYTF
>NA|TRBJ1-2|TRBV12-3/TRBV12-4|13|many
TGTGCCAGCAGTCGCCGACAGAATACCGGCTACACCTTC
CASSRRQNTGYTF
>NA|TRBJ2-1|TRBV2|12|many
TGTGCCAGCACGGGAGGGGGCGATGAGCAGTTCTTC
CASTGGGDEQFF
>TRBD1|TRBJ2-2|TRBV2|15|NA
TGTGCCAGCAGTGCGACAGGGAGCCTCACCGGGGAGCTGTTTTTT
CASSATGSLTGELFF
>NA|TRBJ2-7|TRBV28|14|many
TGTGCCAGCAGCCCCCTTCATACCACCTACGAGCAGTACTTC
CASSPLHTTYEQYF
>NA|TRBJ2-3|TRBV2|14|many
TGTGCCACAAGGGGGGGCCGAGGCACAGATACGCAGTATTTT
CATRGGRGTDTQYF
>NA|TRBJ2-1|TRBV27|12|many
TGTGCCAGCTCCACACCGTCCTATGAGCAGTTCTTC
CASSTPSYEQFF
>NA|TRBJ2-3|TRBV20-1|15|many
TGCAGTGCTAGAGATAGAGGGACGCCCACAGATACGCAGTATTTT
CSARDRGTPTDTQYF
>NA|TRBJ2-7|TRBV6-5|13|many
TGTGCCAGCAGTTACTCGGGACCCTACGAGCAGTACTTC
CASSYSGPYEQYF
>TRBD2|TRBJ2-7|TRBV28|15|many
TGTGCCAGCAGTCTAGCGGGACCTTCCTCCTACGAGCAGTACTTC
CASSLAGPSSYEQYF
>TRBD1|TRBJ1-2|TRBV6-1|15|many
TGTGCCAGCAGGCTACAGGGGGCGAGTGCGGATGGCTACACCTTC
CASRLQGASADGYTF
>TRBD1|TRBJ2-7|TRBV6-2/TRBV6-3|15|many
TGTGCCAGCAGTTCGCCGGGACAGGCTACGTCAGAGCAGTACTTC
CASSSPGQATSEQYF
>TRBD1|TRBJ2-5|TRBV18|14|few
TGTGCCAGCTCAATCTACAGGGGGGAGGAGACCCAGTACTTC
CASSIYRGEETQYF
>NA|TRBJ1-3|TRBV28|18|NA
TGTGCCAGCAGTACCTCCTTGGGCCGCGAGAGCTCTGGAAACACCATATATTTT
CASSTSLGRESSGNTIYF
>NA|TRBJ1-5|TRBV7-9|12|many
TGTGCCAGCAGCTCGCAGGATCAGCCCCAGCATTTT
CASSSQDQPQHF
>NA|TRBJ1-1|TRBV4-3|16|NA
TGCGCCAGCAGCCAGACGATGGGCACCGCGAACACTGAAGCTTTCTTT
CASSQTMGTANTEAFF
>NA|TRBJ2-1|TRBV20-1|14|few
TGCAGTGCTAGTAGGCGGGGCACCTACAATGAGCAGTTCTTC
CSASRRGTYNEQFF
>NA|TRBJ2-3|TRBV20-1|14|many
TGCAGTGCTAGAGATAGCCGAGACCCCGATACGCAGTATTTT
CSARDSRDPDTQYF
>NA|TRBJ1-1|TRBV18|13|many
TGTGCCAGCTCACCAGGGGCCGACACTGAAGCTTTCTTT
CASSPGADTEAFF
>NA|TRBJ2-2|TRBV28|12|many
TGTGCCAGCAGTTTTATGTCCGGGGAGCTGTTTTTT
CASSFMSGELFF
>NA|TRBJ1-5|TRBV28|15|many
TGTGCCAGCAAACGCAGGGGTTCCCTCAATCAGCCCCAGCATTTT
CASKRRGSLNQPQHF
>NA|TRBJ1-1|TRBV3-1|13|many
TGTGCCAGCATTGGTAGCGGGTGGACTGAAGCTTTCTTT
CASIGSGWTEAFF
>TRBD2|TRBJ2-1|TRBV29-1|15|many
TGCAGCGTTGGACGTACTAGCGGGAGTTTGAATGAGCAGTTCTTC
CSVGRTSGSLNEQFF
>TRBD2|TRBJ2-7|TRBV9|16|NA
TGTGCCAGCAGCGGAACCCGGACTAGCGGGGCCTACGAGCAGTACTTC
CASSGTRTSGAYEQYF
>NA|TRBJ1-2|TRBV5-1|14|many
TGCGCCAGCAGCTCTACGGGGGGGCGCGATGGCTACACCTTC
CASSSTGGRDGYTF
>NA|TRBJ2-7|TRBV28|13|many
TGTGCCAGCAGTAAGGGGGAACCCTACGAGCAGTACTTC
CASSKGEPYEQYF
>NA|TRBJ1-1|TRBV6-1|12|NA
TGTGCCAGCAGACCGACAGAGACTGAAGCTTTCTTT
CASRPTETEAFF
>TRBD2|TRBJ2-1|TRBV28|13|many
TGTGCCAGCAGTGGGACTAGCGGCATCGAGCAGTTCTTC
CASSGTSGIEQFF
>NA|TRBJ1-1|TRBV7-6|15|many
TGTGCCACCGCCCTGGCAGGACTGATGAACACTGAAGCTTTCTTT
CATALAGLMNTEAFF
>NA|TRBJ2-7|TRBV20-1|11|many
TGCAGTGCACAGGGTTCCTACGAGCAGTACTTC
CSAQGSYEQYF
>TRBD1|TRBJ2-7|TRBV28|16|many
TGTGCCAGCAGGGGGGCAGTAGGACAGGGGGTATACGAGCAGTACTTC
CASRGAVGQGVYEQYF
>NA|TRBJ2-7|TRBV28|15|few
TGTGCCAGCAGTTTAGTAGCGGTGAGCTCCTACGAGCAGTACTTC
CASSLVAVSSYEQYF
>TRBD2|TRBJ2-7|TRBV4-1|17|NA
TGCGCCAGCAGCCAAGTTGTTAATAGCGGGAATTCTTACGAGCAGTACTTC
CASSQVVNSGNSYEQYF
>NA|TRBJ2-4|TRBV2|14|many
TGTGCCAGCAGTGATCCAGGGCCCGAAAACATTCAGTACTTC
CASSDPGPENIQYF
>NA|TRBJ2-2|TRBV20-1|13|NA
TGCAGTGCCCCCCATATAACCACCGGGGAGCTGTTTTTT
CSAPHITTGELFF
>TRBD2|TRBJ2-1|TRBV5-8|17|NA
TGTGCCAGCAGCTTGGAAGGGCTAGCGGTCGGGCTCAATGAGCAGTTCTTC
CASSLEGLAVGLNEQFF